This TCR beta chain comes out of a study of T cell responses to AZD1222 COVID-19 vaccine. CDR1 is LNHDA, CDR2 SQIVND, per germline (reference sequence). The CDR3 totals 14 residues. V lost 9 bases to trimming and J lost 4 bases, with 16 bases between them. The assay was immunoSEQ multiplex PCR, and TCRdb's table has in-frame clones only and misses some. The sample lists 180,000 or so clones; about 90% were seen once. This clonotype was obtained from an adult who received the AZD1222 COVID-19 vaccine. The sequencing used peripheral blood, collected 28 days after the second AZD1222 dose. This rearrangement joins TRBV19 to TRBJ1-5; D may be TRBD1 (5 bases). This chain's CDR3 is CASRFGSGNQPQHF. The CDR3 nucleotides are TGTGCCAGCCGATTTGGGTCAGGGAATCAGCCCCAGCATTTT. Full variable domain (missing parts from reference TRBV19 and TRBJ1-5): DGGITQSPKYLFRKEGQNVTLSCEQNLNHDAMYWYRQDPGQGLRLIYYSQIVNDFQKGDIAEGYSVSREKKESFPLTVTSAQKNPTAFYLCASRFGSGNQPQHFGDGTRLSIL.